This paragraph covers one T cell receptor (beta chain) sequence. What it binds is not known. The assay that was used to sequence DNA from cultured CD4+ T cells was the Oncomine TCR Beta short-read assay. Each CDR3 protein gets one entry after TCRdb re-called the PCR reads with MiXCR. The profile covers some 8,000 distinct CDR3 sequences, with under 20% appearing a single time and 20% to 25% taken by the ten largest. The sample originates from a study of vaccination and CD4 T cells after COVID-19. Trimming removed 3 bases from V and 5 bases from J, with 11 bases in between. Germline V gives CDR1 MNHEY, CDR2 SMNVEV (reference sequence). The CDR3 has 14 amino acids. Treatment in this sample: roughly 10-day PBMC culture with coronavirus spike peptide pools or control peptides (ViraFEST assay).

V is TRBV27 and J is TRBJ2-1; maybe TRBD1 (6 bases). The TCR originated in a human donor who had recovered from COVID-19. Source: CD4+ T cells from blood, cultured in vitro, taken after SARS-CoV-2 vaccination. CDR3 loop: CASSFGGVNNEQFF. The CDR3 DNA sequence: TGTGCCAGCAGTTTTGGGGGCGTAAACAATGAGCAGTTCTTC.